The rows below give T cell receptor beta chains drawn from one sample of a study of Graves' ophthalmopathy and Graves' hyperthyroidism. TCRdb called the multiplex PCR reads again in MiXCR, with one record for every CDR3 protein. The sample records roughly 700,000 distinct CDR3 sequences, 40% being singletons. Sequencing was performed on peripheral blood. These receptors came from an adult man with Graves' ophthalmopathy. The CDR3 runs from the conserved cysteine through the conserved F or W. The order of the fields is V gene, clone size, J gene, D gene, CDR3 DNA, CDR3 protein. The D gene is left open where the match is weak. Rows give clone size only sometimes, using once, few, many, or a class for an expanded clone.

>TRBV20-1|.|TRBJ2-7|TRBD1
TGCAGTGCCCCTAACAGGGGGCGCAGGTACTTC
CSAPNRGRRYF
>TRBV15|.|TRBJ2-7|TRBD1
TGTGCCACCAGCAGAGGGACAGGTTATCACGAGCAGTACTTC
CATSRGTGYHEQYF
>TRBV2|many|TRBJ2-5|.
TGTGCCAGCAGAGACGGGTGGCAAGAGACCCAGTACTTC
CASRDGWQETQYF
>TRBV2|.|TRBJ2-7|TRBD2
TGTGCCAGCAGTACCCCTAGCGGGAGGGTATACGAGCAGTACTTC
CASSTPSGRVYEQYF
>TRBV7-9|many|TRBJ1-4|.
TGTGCCAGCAGTTTGGGGGGCCCGAATGAAAAACTGTTTTTT
CASSLGGPNEKLFF
>TRBV7-9|.|TRBJ2-7|.
TGTGCCAGCAGCTTAGACCATTTACAGGGCCCTTGGGAGCAGTACTTC
CASSLDHLQGPWEQYF
>TRBV7-2|.|TRBJ2-6|.
TGTGCCACCAGCTCGGGGGAGGGGGCCAACGTCCTGACTTTC
CATSSGEGANVLTF
>TRBV27|.|TRBJ2-7|.
TGTGCCAGCAGTTCCTCAGGGAACGAGCAGTACTTC
CASSSSGNEQYF
>TRBV7-2|.|TRBJ2-3|.
TGTGCCAGCAGCTTGTCGCAATCCACAGATACGCAGTATTTT
CASSLSQSTDTQYF
>TRBV6-2/TRBV6-3|once|TRBJ1-5|.
TGTGCCAGCAGCCAGGAACATATGGGTTCGCAGCCCCAGCATTTT
CASSQEHMGSQPQHF
>TRBV7-9|.|TRBJ2-2|.
TGTGCCAGCAGTTTGGGCCTTCCGCAAACGAACACCGGGGAGCTGTTTTTT
CASSLGLPQTNTGELFF
>TRBV7-9|.|TRBJ2-2|.
TGTGCCAGCAGCTTGGAGCACCGGGGCACCGGGGAGCTGTTTTTT
CASSLEHRGTGELFF
>TRBV13|few|TRBJ1-1|TRBD1
TGTGCCAGCAGCTCCTTACAGGGGGTCCTAAACACTGAAGCTTTCTTT
CASSSLQGVLNTEAFF
>TRBV19|.|TRBJ1-5|TRBD1
TGTGCCAGTAGTGAGAGGGGACAGCGCAATCAGCCCCAGCATTTT
CASSERGQRNQPQHF
>TRBV6-4|.|TRBJ2-7|TRBD2
TGTGCCAGCAGTTTGGGACTAGGCGTCTTGGGGGAGCAGTACTTC
CASSLGLGVLGEQYF
>TRBV11-1|.|TRBJ1-1|.
TGTGCCAGCGTTGAAGGGACGGGGCACACTGAAGCTTTCTTT
CASVEGTGHTEAFF
>TRBV11-2|many|TRBJ1-2|.
TGTGCCAGCAGCGTCGGGACCGCGACATGGGGCTATGGCTACACCTTC
CASSVGTATWGYGYTF
>TRBV7-2|.|TRBJ2-2|.
TGTGCCAGCAGCCACCCCCAAAACCGGGCCGGGGAGCTGTTTTTT
CASSHPQNRAGELFF
>TRBV7-9|many|TRBJ1-6|.
TGTGCCAGCAGCTTAGTGGGGAGCTCCTATAATTCACCCCTCCACTTT
CASSLVGSSYNSPLHF
>TRBV7-2|.|TRBJ2-5|TRBD2
TGTGCCAGCAGCCGGACTAGCGAGCAAGAGACCCAGTACTTC
CASSRTSEQETQYF
>TRBV20-1|.|TRBJ1-1|.
TGCAGTGCTAGAGAGGGCTTGAACACTGAAGCTTCCTTT
CSAREGLNTEASF
>TRBV2|few|TRBJ1-2|TRBD1
TGCGCCAGCAGCCGGGGACAGGGTCCTAACTATGGCTACACCTTC
CASSRGQGPNYGYTF
>TRBV2|.|TRBJ2-3|.
TGTGCCAGCGGGACCCACACCACAGATACGCAGTATTTT
CASGTHTTDTQYF
>TRBV11-2|.|TRBJ2-6|.
TGTGCCAGCAGCTTATTTTTCAACCAGGGTGGGGCCAACGTCCTGACTTTC
CASSLFFNQGGANVLTF
>TRBV5-1|few|TRBJ1-2|.
TGCGCCAGCAGCTCGCCACCTTTTGGGGTAACAGACTATGGCTACACCTTC
CASSSPPFGVTDYGYTF
>TRBV25-1|.|TRBJ1-1|.
TGTGCCAGCAGTGATACGGCCTCCTCTGGAGCTTTCTTT
CASSDTASSGAFF
>TRBV2|.|TRBJ1-2|.
TGTGCCAGCAGTGAAACGGGCAGTGGCTACACCTTC
CASSETGSGYTF
>TRBV7-9|many|TRBJ1-1|.
TGTGCCAGCAGCTTGGAACCCGTGGGGACTGAAGCTTTCTTT
CASSLEPVGTEAFF
>TRBV7-2|.|TRBJ1-2|TRBD1
TGTGCCAGCAGCCCCGGGACAGGGGGCTACACCTTC
CASSPGTGGYTF
>TRBV5-4|few|TRBJ2-2|.
TGTGCCAGCAGCTCCGTCCAGAGAAACACCGGGGAGCTGTTTTTT
CASSSVQRNTGELFF
>TRBV11-1|.|TRBJ2-2|.
TGTGCCAGCAGTTTTAGTTCGACTCCATACAACACCGGGGAGCTGTTTTTT
CASSFSSTPYNTGELFF
>TRBV7-3|few|TRBJ2-2|TRBD2
TGTGCCAGCAGCCAGAGCGGGGTGAACACCGGGGAGCTGTTTTTT
CASSQSGVNTGELFF